This is a list of T cell receptor beta chains from one sample in a study of shared clonotypes between healthy human individuals. The method was immunoSEQ multiplex PCR; TCRdb's version includes in-frame clones alone and lacks a portion of them. The repertoire includes about half a million clones, around 79% of them detected once, and approximately 12% sits in the top ten. Sequenced input: PBMCs. Every receptor here comes from a woman in her thirties or forties in good health. Some clones in this sample may be carry-over from other donors' samples. Each CDR3 is given with its conserved first and last residue. D genes are given only for firm matches. Only some rows state a clone size, as once, few, many or a class for expanded clones.

size	V	D	J	length	DNA	CDR3
few	TRBV19	NA	TRBJ1-1	9	TGTGCCAGTAAAGCTGAAGCTTTCTTT	CASKAEAFF
NA	TRBV5-1	TRBD2	TRBJ2-5	16	TGCGCCAGCAGACAAGGACTAGCGGGAGACCTCGAGACCCAGTACTTC	CASRQGLAGDLETQYF
NA	TRBV7-2	TRBD2	TRBJ2-3	14	TGTGCCAGCAGCCCGGGACTAGCGGTAGATACGCAGTATTTT	CASSPGLAVDTQYF
NA	TRBV28	TRBD2	TRBJ2-7	15	TGTGCCAGCAGTTTATTTTCTAGCGGGAGCTACGAGCAGTACTTC	CASSLFSSGSYEQYF
NA	TRBV7-2	TRBD1	TRBJ2-7	14	TGTGCCAGCAGCCCCGGGACAGGGATCTACGAGCAGTACTTC	CASSPGTGIYEQYF
NA	TRBV5-6	NA	TRBJ2-7	11	TGTGCCAGCAGCCAGAGCTACGAGCAGTACTTC	CASSQSYEQYF
once	TRBV15	TRBD1	TRBJ1-1	15	TGTGCCACCAGCAGCCTCCGGGACAGGGGGCGAGGAGCTTTCTTT	CATSSLRDRGRGAFF
NA	TRBV18	NA	TRBJ2-7	13	TGTGCCAGCTCACCAACAGAGCAATACGAGCAGTACTTC	CASSPTEQYEQYF
NA	TRBV10-3	NA	TRBJ2-7	16	TGTGCCATCAGTGAGTCGAATGGACAAAAGTTCTACGAGCAGTACTTC	CAISESNGQKFYEQYF
few	TRBV19	TRBD1	TRBJ1-1	13	TGTGCCAGTAGTCTTCCGGACAGGGCTGAAGCTTTCTTT	CASSLPDRAEAFF
NA	TRBV9	NA	TRBJ2-6	17	TGTGCCAGCAGCGTCCGGGACACCAACTCTGGGGCCAACGTCCTGACTTTC	CASSVRDTNSGANVLTF
NA	TRBV25-1	NA	TRBJ2-6	12	TGTGCCAGCACGCCTGGGGCCAACGTCCTGACTTTC	CASTPGANVLTF
few	TRBV4-2	NA	TRBJ2-3	12	TGTGCCAGCGAGGGGAGCACAGATACGCAGTATTTT	CASEGSTDTQYF
NA	TRBV5-1	NA	TRBJ2-3	15	TGCGCCAGCAGCCCCGCCGCGATAAGCACAGATACGCAGTATTTT	CASSPAAISTDTQYF
NA	TRBV18	NA	TRBJ2-3	16	TGTGCCAGCTCACCTGGACAGGCGGGGGGTTCTGATACGCAGTATTTT	CASSPGQAGGSDTQYF
NA	TRBV7-2	NA	TRBJ1-2	14	TGTGCCAGCAGCTTAGCGGGAGGGTTTCATGGCTACACCTTC	CASSLAGGFHGYTF
few	TRBV27	NA	TRBJ2-7	15	TGTGCCAGCAGTTTATCCTATTCTGGGGGAAACGAGCAGTACTTC	CASSLSYSGGNEQYF
NA	TRBV5-1	NA	TRBJ2-7	15	TGCGCCAGCAGCTTGGATGGCAGGGGCTGGGACGAGCAGTACTTC	CASSLDGRGWDEQYF
NA	TRBV10-1	NA	TRBJ2-7	13	TGCGCCAGCAGTGACCGGACTGACAGCGAGCAGTACTTC	CASSDRTDSEQYF
NA	TRBV11-3	TRBD2	TRBJ2-1	16	TGTGCCAGCAGTAGCACCAGCGGGGCGGGCCTTAATGAGCAGTTCTTC	CASSSTSGAGLNEQFF
NA	TRBV4-1	TRBD2	TRBJ2-3	18	TGCGCCAGCAGCTACCCAGGGCGACAGCGGGAGCGGCGGGATACGCAGTATTTT	CASSYPGRQRERRDTQYF
NA	TRBV5-1	NA	TRBJ2-3	15	TGCGCCAGCAGCCCTGGACAGATCTACACAGATACGCAGTATTTT	CASSPGQIYTDTQYF
NA	TRBV6-6	TRBD1	TRBJ2-7	13	TGTGCCAGCAGCCCAACACAGGGGGCGCAGCAGTACTTC	CASSPTQGAQQYF
NA	TRBV6-6	NA	TRBJ2-7	13	TGTGCCAGCAGTTACTCGACAGGCTACGAGCAGTACTTC	CASSYSTGYEQYF
NA	TRBV7-2	NA	TRBJ1-5	13	TGTGCCAGCAGCTCTCGTGTTGGCCAGCCCCAGCATTTT	CASSSRVGQPQHF
NA	TRBV7-8	TRBD1	TRBJ1-2	15	TGTGCCAGCAGCGCCACCGGGACAGGAATTATGGGCTACACCTTC	CASSATGTGIMGYTF
NA	TRBV2	NA	TRBJ1-2	12	TGTGCCAGCACCGGATCGGGTTATGGCTACACCTTC	CASTGSGYGYTF
NA	TRBV6-6	NA	TRBJ2-7	13	TGTGCCAGCAGTTACAGCAACTCCTACGAGCAGTACTTC	CASSYSNSYEQYF
NA	TRBV30	NA	TRBJ2-1	15	TGTGCCTGGAAACCGGGACACCGCGACTACAATGAGCAGTTCTTC	CAWKPGHRDYNEQFF
NA	TRBV30	NA	TRBJ2-7	12	TGTGCCTGGAGTGGGACACCGTACGAGCAGTACTTC	CAWSGTPYEQYF
NA	TRBV19	NA	TRBJ2-2	16	TGTGCCAGTAGTGCCCCCCATGGGGGCCATACCGGGGAGCTGTTTTTT	CASSAPHGGHTGELFF
NA	TRBV5-1	TRBD1	TRBJ2-7	14	TGCGCCAGCAGCACCGGACAGGTTGTTGGCGAGCAGTACTTC	CASSTGQVVGEQYF
NA	TRBV4-1	TRBD2	TRBJ2-1	18	TGCGCCAGCAGTCACCCCGGGGGGAGCGGGAGGGCCTACAATGAGCAGTTCTTC	CASSHPGGSGRAYNEQFF
NA	TRBV4-3	NA	TRBJ2-5	14	TGCGCCAGCAGCCAAGTTACAGCTCAAGAGACCCAGTACTTC	CASSQVTAQETQYF
NA	TRBV15	TRBD1	TRBJ2-7	15	TGCGCCACCAGCAGAGATCAGACAGGGATCTACGAGCAGTACTTC	CATSRDQTGIYEQYF
NA	TRBV7-2	NA	TRBJ2-5	14	TGTGCCAGCAGCTTAGTCGGGTTTGGAGAGACCCAGTACTTC	CASSLVGFGETQYF
few	TRBV25-1	NA	TRBJ2-3	13	TGTGCCAGCAGTGCCCAGGGCGCAGATACGCAGTATTTT	CASSAQGADTQYF